The 27 T cell receptor beta chains in this list originate from one sample, sequenced in a study of PD-L1 blockade in urothelial cancer. Time point denoted: pretreatment peripheral blood. Profiled with immunoSEQ multiplex PCR; TCRdb holds only in-frame clones, not every one. This repertoire shows more than 75,000 clones, less than 90% found once; its top ten account for roughly 2%. The sequencing here drew on PBMCs, taken around atezolizumab (anti-PD-L1) treatment. Receptors originate from a man in his sixties with urothelial cancer.

The sample holds a few counts of this clone. CDR3: CASSYHRDQPQHF. The CDR3, as DNA: TGTGCCAGCAGTTACCACAGGGATCAGCCCCAGCATTTT. The gene calls are TRBV6-5 and TRBJ1-5, with D perhaps TRBD1 (6 bases). Germline loops: CDR1 MNHEY, CDR2 SVGAGI. CDR3 length: 13 residues. V was shortened by 2 bases and J by 5 bases, with 7 bases between the two germline ends.

This chain uses TRBV30 with TRBJ2-7; 7 nucleotides agree with TRBD2. The CDR3 runs 14 residues. Trimming removed 3 bases from V and 2 bases from J; junction bases left unmatched: 7. Per germline, CDR1 GTSNPN and CDR2 SVGIG (reference sequence). CDR3 nucleotides: TGTGCCTGGAGCGGGGGGACGTTGACCTACGAGCAGTACTTC. It encodes CAWSGGTLTYEQYF.

This clone was counted only a few times. This chain connects TRBV28 to TRBJ1-5; D perhaps matches TRBD1 (5 bases). CDR1 is MDHEN and CDR2 is SYDVKM in the germline V gene. V was trimmed by 6 bases and J by 0 bases, leaving 12 bases between them. The CDR3 has 15 amino acids. The CDR3, as DNA: TGTGCCAGCAGGTCCGGTGGGGCTAGCAATCAGCCCCAGCATTTT. It is translated as CASRSGGASNQPQHF. Full variable domain (missing parts from reference TRBV28 and TRBJ1-5): DVKVTQSSRYLVKRTGEKVFLECVQDMDHENMFWYRQDPGLGLRLIYFSYDVKMKEKGDIPEGYSVSREKKERFSLILESASTNQTSMYLCASRSGGASNQPQHFGDGTRLSIL.

The rearrangement uses TRBV5-4 and TRBJ2-3; 10 nucleotides agree with TRBD2. V was clipped by 0 bases and J by 3 bases; unmatched bases: 7. The CDR3 length is 17 residues. CDR1 is SGHNT and CDR2 is YYREEE in the germline V gene (reference sequence). CDR3 in DNA: TGTGCCAGCAGCTTGGGGAGCGGGAGGGCCGGGACAGATACGCAGTATTTT. Translated, it gives CASSLGSGRAGTDTQYF. The complete variable domain, with remaining parts taken from reference TRBV5-4 and TRBJ2-3, reads ETGVTQSPTHLIKTRGQQVTLRCSSQSGHNTVSWYQQALGQGPQFIFQYYREEENGRGNFPPRFSGLQFPNYSSELNVNALELDDSALYLCASSLGSGRAGTDTQYFGPGTRLTVL.

V gene TRBV6-4 combines with J gene TRBJ1-2; D gene ambiguous. Trimming shortened V by 5 bases and J by 2 bases, and 15 bases separated the two germline ends. Germline V gives CDR1 MRHNA, CDR2 SNTAGT. This CDR3 has 15 amino acids. The CDR3 is CASSYGAGSNYGYTF. For the CDR3, the DNA is TGTGCCAGCAGTTACGGAGCGGGATCCAACTATGGCTACACCTTC.

The gene calls are TRBV10-2 and TRBJ1-5; 8 nucleotides align to TRBD1. Trimming removed 8 bases from V and 4 bases from J; junction bases left unmatched: 13. CDR1 is WSHSY, CDR2 SAAADI, per germline. The CDR3 covers 16 residues. CDR3 in amino acids: CASPSQGADPNQPQHF. CDR3 in DNA: TGCGCCAGCCCGAGTCAGGGGGCGGACCCTAATCAGCCCCAGCATTTT.

V is TRBV19 and J is TRBJ1-2; D remains ambiguous. The V end lost 3 bases, the J end lost 2 bases, and 10 bases lay between the germline ends. Looked up from germline, CDR1 is LNHDA and CDR2 is SQIVND (reference sequence). This CDR3 is built from 14 residues. In DNA form, the CDR3 reads TGTGCCAGTAGTATCGGAGGGATGAACTATGGCTACACCTTC. Translating gives CASSIGGMNYGYTF.

This clone was seen a few times. The V call is TRBV7-2, the J call TRBJ1-2; possibly TRBD1 for D (6 bases). The ends were cut back, 4 bases at V and 5 bases at J, with 14 bases in the middle. In germline, CDR1 is SGHTA, CDR2 FQGNSA. This CDR3 has 14 amino acids. In nucleotides, the CDR3 is TGTGCCAGCAGCTCGTTACAGGGAAGGTATGGCTACACCTTC. Protein: CASSSLQGRYGYTF.

V is TRBV4-2 and J is TRBJ2-3; D is ambiguous. The germline CDR1 and CDR2 sequences are LGHNA and YNFKEQ. CDR3 size: 11 residues. V lost 0 bases, J lost 8 bases, and 3 bases lay in between. The CDR3 coding sequence is TGTGCCAGCAGCCAAGAAGCTACGCAGTATTTT. It translates to CASSQEATQYF.

This chain joins TRBV6-1 and TRBJ2-7; a possible D gene is TRBD2 (7 bases). CDR1 is MNHNS and CDR2 is SASEGT in the germline V gene. This CDR3 is 13 amino acids long. V was clipped by 11 bases and J by 2 bases, with 16 bases between them. The CDR3 DNA is TGTGCCCTGGGACTCGGGGGGCCCTACGAGCAGTACTTC. Its protein product is CALGLGGPYEQYF.

The chain carries TRBV27 and TRBJ2-1; the D gene is possibly TRBD1 (6 bases). The CDR3 has 14 residues. The V and J ends lost 3 bases and 7 bases respectively, with 13 bases between them. Germline V lookup: CDR1 MNHEY, CDR2 SMNVEV (reference sequence). The CDR3 DNA follows: TGTGCCAGCAGTTTGTTCTCAGGGGTGAATGAGCAGTTCTTC. Translating it yields CASSLFSGVNEQFF.

The chain employs TRBV5-1 and TRBJ2-3; TRBD1 aligns across 8 bases. Germline V gives CDR1 SGHRS, CDR2 YFSETQ. Trimming cost V 4 bases and J 4 bases; bases outside gene matches: 11. CDR3 length: 16 amino acids. Written as DNA, the CDR3 is TGCGCCAGCAGCCCGTTCGGACAGGGACTGCCAGATACGCAGTATTTT. Amino acids: CASSPFGQGLPDTQYF.

Only a few counts were recorded for this clone. The chain has TRBV11-2 and TRBJ2-7; 9 positions agree with TRBD2. Losses at the gene ends were 1 base for V and 0 bases for J; bases not matched to a gene: 4. CDR1 and CDR2 (germline): SGHAT, FQNNGV. There are 16 residues in the CDR3. The CDR3, as DNA: TGTGCCAGCAGCTTAGGAGCTAGCGGGGTCTCCTACGAGCAGTACTTC. The encoded protein is CASSLGASGVSYEQYF.

J is TRBJ1-2 and V is TRBV6-5; D may be TRBD1 (6 bases). CDR3 length equals 16 residues. CDR1 and CDR2 from the germline V gene are MNHEY and SVGAGI. Trimming took off 0 bases at V and 7 bases at J, with 18 bases between the two ends. CDR3 in amino acids: CASSYSRTDRSTGYTF. CDR3 DNA: TGTGCCAGCAGTTACTCGCGCACGGACAGATCCACTGGCTACACCTTC.

For the CDR3, the DNA is TGTGCCAGCAGCTCTGGAGGGTTCGAGCAGTACTTC. It codes for CASSSGGFEQYF. This chain connects TRBV7-9 to TRBJ2-7; tentative D call: TRBD2 (6 bases). The germline V gene encodes CDR1 SEHNR and CDR2 FQNEAQ (reference sequence). Trimming removed 4 bases at V and 6 bases at J, with 10 bases between. CDR3 size: 12 residues.

This clone has only one observation. The chain employs TRBV11-3 and TRBJ1-2, with 7 positions matching TRBD1. In germline, CDR1 is SGHNT, CDR2 YENEEA. The J segment lost 6 bases and the V segment lost 5 bases, leaving 9 bases of the junction unmatched. This CDR3 region has 14 residues. In nucleotides, the CDR3 is TGTGCCAGCAGCCCCGAGGGGACAGAAAATGGCTACACCTTC. It translates to CASSPEGTENGYTF.

The gene calls are TRBV4-1 and TRBJ1-2; 9 nucleotides agree with TRBD1. The V gene end was trimmed by 2 bases and the J gene end by 4 bases; junction bases not matched to a gene: 5. CDR1 is MGHRA and CDR2 is YSYEKL in the germline V gene. The CDR3 consists of 15 residues. CDR3 loop: CASSQHRGRSYGYTF. CDR3 DNA: TGCGCCAGCAGCCAACACAGGGGGCGAAGCTATGGCTACACCTTC.

The chain has TRBV13 and TRBJ1-2, with 12 bases matching TRBD1. With 4 bases clipped from V and 3 bases from J, the junction kept 9 bases outside the gene matches. CDR1 and CDR2 from the germline V gene are PRHDT and FYEKMQ (reference sequence). This CDR3 has 17 residues. CDR3 in DNA: TGTGCCAGCAGCTCCTCCCCGGGGACAGGGGGCGACTATGGCTACACCTTC. Translating it yields CASSSSPGTGGDYGYTF.

The chain uses TRBV19 and TRBJ2-2; D possibly corresponds to TRBD1 (5 bases). The CDR3 is 13 residues long. Germline values: CDR1 LNHDA, CDR2 SQIVND (reference sequence). Deletions cut 5 bases from V and 6 bases from J, with 10 bases between. Here the CDR3 reads CASSSQGPGELFF. CDR3 DNA: TGTGCCAGTAGTTCCCAGGGTCCCGGGGAGCTGTTTTTT. Supplemented by reference TRBV19 and TRBJ2-2, the full variable domain reads DGGITQSPKYLFRKEGQNVTLSCEQNLNHDAMYWYRQDPGQGLRLIYYSQIVNDFQKGDIAEGYSVSREKKESFPLTVTSAQKNPTAFYLCASSSQGPGELFFGEGSRLTVL.

A note on this clone: Other DNA sequences in the same sample also yield this CDR3. The chain couples TRBV7-2 to TRBJ2-1; maybe TRBD1 (5 bases). CDR1 SGHTA and CDR2 FQGNSA come from the germline V gene. The CDR3 has 12 amino acids. V dropped 0 bases and J dropped 9 bases, with 6 bases sitting between them. CDR3: CASSLAQGEQFF. The CDR3 nucleotides are TGTGCCAGCAGCTTAGCGCAGGGTGAGCAGTTCTTC.

V is TRBV19 and J is TRBJ2-2, with TRBD2 matching 8 bases. Germline V gives CDR1 LNHDA, CDR2 SQIVND (reference sequence). CDR3 length: 16 amino acids. With 3 bases clipped from V and 6 bases from J, the junction kept 9 bases outside the gene matches. CDR3 sequence: CASSIRTSNRPGELFF. Here the CDR3 DNA reads TGTGCCAGTAGTATTAGGACTAGCAACCGTCCCGGGGAGCTGTTTTTT.

The chain couples TRBV11-2 to TRBJ2-3; tentatively, D is TRBD2 (6 bases). The CDR3 loop spans 15 amino acids. V shed 5 bases and J shed 6 bases, with 18 bases lying between them. Germline loops: CDR1 SGHAT, CDR2 FQNNGV. CDR3 DNA: TGTGCCAGCAGCGGACCCTATTTTGGGGGGGATACGCAGTATTTT. Translation: CASSGPYFGGDTQYF.

The genes are TRBV18 and TRBJ2-1, with 10 bases lining up with TRBD2. The CDR3 length is 15 residues. CDR1 is KGHSH, CDR2 LQKENI, per germline. J gave up 9 bases and V 4 bases, and 9 bases lay outside the gene matches. The DNA of the CDR3 is TGTGCCAGCTCACGAAATAGCGGGGGGTCAGGTGAGCAGTTCTTC. Translation: CASSRNSGGSGEQFF.

This rearrangement joins TRBV9 to TRBJ2-1; weak D call: TRBD1 (5 bases). The CDR3 is 15 amino acids. Germline V gene sequence: CDR1 SGDLS, CDR2 YYNGEE. Trimming cost V 4 bases and J 9 bases, with 20 bases left between them. DNA of the CDR3: TGTGCCAGCAGCTCACACAATGTGGGGCGAGGTGAGCAGTTCTTC. It is translated as CASSSHNVGRGEQFF.

V and J are TRBV15 and TRBJ1-5; TRBD1 matches at 10 bases. Germline V CDR1 and CDR2: LNHNV, YYDKDF (reference sequence). Losses at the gene ends were 3 bases for V and 6 bases for J; bases not matched to a gene: 2. The CDR3 is made up of 14 amino acids. The CDR3 nucleotides are TGTGCCACCAGCAGGACAGGGGGCGGTCAGCCCCAGCATTTT. Translating gives CATSRTGGGQPQHF. Full variable domain (outside the CDR3, taken from reference TRBV15 and TRBJ1-5): DAMVIQNPRYQVTQFGKPVTLSCSQTLNHNVMYWYQQKSSQAPKLLFHYYDKDFNNEADTPDNFQSRRPNTSFCFLDIRSPGLGDTAMYLCATSRTGGGQPQHFGDGTRLSIL.

J is TRBJ2-7 and V is TRBV29-1, with TRBD1 matching over 11 bases. V was pared by 5 bases and J by 2 bases, with 8 bases of the junction left unmatched. Germline CDR1 and CDR2: SQVTM and ANQGSEA. This CDR3 region has 15 residues. The CDR3 region has the DNA TGCAGCGTTCAACCAGGACAGGGGGCCGCCTACGAGCAGTACTTC. Translating it yields CSVQPGQGAAYEQYF.

The gene calls are TRBV6-5 and TRBJ2-7; D might be TRBD2 (5 bases). CDR1 and CDR2 from the germline V gene are MNHEY and SVGAGI. V gave up 2 bases and J gave up 6 bases, with 8 bases separating them. The CDR3 contains 12 residues. The CDR3 loop reads CASSYQSGEQYF. The CDR3 nucleotides read TGTGCCAGCAGTTACCAGAGCGGCGAGCAGTACTTC.